This entry is about one TCR beta chain. Its antigen is unknown. The source of the sample is a study of T cell responses to AZD1222 COVID-19 vaccine. Study results and limitations: Every sample of the repertoires postdated the peak T cell response. It should be noted that donors were predominantly white British and more often female, and clonal diversity was possibly underestimated.

Pooled together were second doses at about 4 or about 12 weeks. Libraries were prepared by immunoSEQ multiplex PCR; TCRdb keeps only in-frame clonotypes and omits some of them. The table records 150,000 or so clones, 90% to 95% of them present only once. The sequences come from peripheral blood, collected 28 days after the second AZD1222 dose. The source of this sequence is an adult who received the AZD1222 COVID-19 vaccine.

The CDR3 here is CASSPGLASGELFF. CDR3 DNA: TGTGCCAGCAGTCCGGGACTAGCCTCCGGGGAGCTGTTTTTT. The V and J genes are TRBV7-2 and TRBJ2-2; 9 bases map to TRBD2. Germline V gene lookup returns CDR1 SGHTA and CDR2 FQGNSA. The length of the CDR3 is 14 residues. With 6 bases clipped from V and 6 bases from J, the junction kept 5 bases outside the gene matches.